This entry lists 29 T cell receptor beta chains sequenced from one sample in a study of blood T cells in healthy people across ages. For the second PCR, which ran for about 7 to 11 cycles, a sample-barcoded 5' primer and a J-beta primer mix were used. TCRdb analysed the 5' RACE reads with MiXCR anew, one entry per CDR3 protein. The table has about 700,000 distinct CDR3 sequences, 32% seen once; the top ten hold 15%. The sample comprised blood. These receptors were taken from a woman older than 75 in good health.

A word on this clonotype: A single base separates this from a much larger clone, so it may be a read error. The DNA of the CDR3 is TGTGCCAGCAGTTTCGGGAGGGGGAGGAACAATGAGCAGTACTTC. Protein product: CASSFGRGRNNEQYF. The chain is built from TRBV27 and TRBJ2-7, with TRBD2 matching over 8 bases. Germline loops: CDR1 MNHEY, CDR2 SMNVEV (reference sequence). This CDR3 comprises 15 residues. V lost 3 bases and J lost 7; bases outside the gene matches: 11.

This clonotype was seen many times. The J gene is TRBJ1-4, the V gene TRBV12-3 or TRBV12-4; D is unresolved. The CDR3 extends over 15 amino acids. Trimming took 2 bases from V and 8 from J, leaving 15 bases between them. For the CDR3, the DNA is TGTGCCAGCAGTTTATCCACTGGACCCGGAGAAAAACTGTTTTTT. It is translated as CASSLSTGPGEKLFF.

In its sample, this clonotype was seen many times. The gene calls are TRBV12-3 or TRBV12-4 and TRBJ2-5, with TRBD2 identical over 10 bases. V lost 5 bases and J lost 3; bases outside the gene matches: 12. The CDR3 spans 17 residues. The CDR3 DNA sequence: TGTGCCAGCAGTCTGCCCACGCTAGCGGGGGATAAAGAGACCCAGTACTTC. Encoded protein: CASSLPTLAGDKETQYF.

In this sample, this clonotype turned up many times. V usage is TRBV2 and J usage is TRBJ2-4; 8 nucleotides align to TRBD1. In germline, CDR1 is SNHLY, CDR2 FYNNEI. The CDR3 totals 13 residues. The V and J ends lost 5 bases and 8 bases, in that order; junction bases with no gene match: 5. The CDR3 reads CASSSGGKDIQYF. The CDR3 DNA reads TGTGCCAGCAGTTCAGGGGGCAAGGACATTCAGTACTTC. Full variable domain (outside the CDR3, taken from reference TRBV2 and TRBJ2-4): EPEVTQTPSHQVTQMGQEVILRCVPISNHLYFYWYRQILGQKVEFLVSFYNNEISEKSEIFDDQFSVERPDGSNFTLKIRSTKLEDSAMYFCASSSGGKDIQYFGAGTRLSVL.

The chain carries TRBV7-8 and TRBJ1-2; TRBD1 might be the D (6 bases). The CDR3 sequence is 13 residues long. Between the trimmed V and J ends, which lost 1 base and 8 bases, there was a span of 11 bases. The germline CDR1 and CDR2 sequences are SGHVS and FQNEAQ. The CDR3 sequence is CASSLVQGHGYTF. Written as DNA, the CDR3 is TGTGCCAGCAGCTTAGTTCAGGGGCACGGCTACACCTTC.

This clonotype was seen a few times. CDR3 sequence reads: CASSPPGAGNQPQHF. CDR3 in DNA: TGTGCCAGCAGCCCCCCCGGGGCAGGGAATCAGCCCCAGCATTTT. The V gene is TRBV7-9, the J gene TRBJ1-5, with a tentative D call TRBD1 (5 bases). V shed 5 bases and J shed 4 bases, with 15 bases lying between them. Germline CDR1 and CDR2: SEHNR and FQNEAQ (reference sequence). This CDR3 has 15 amino acids.

On this clonotype itself: A much bigger clone sits one base away, suggesting this may be a read error. The CDR3 region is CSVDGQGNYGYTF. CDR3 in DNA: TGCAGCGTCGATGGGCAGGGTAACTATGGCTACACCTTC. This sequence joins TRBV29-1 and TRBJ1-2, with a possible D match to TRBD1 (5 bases). Germline V gene lookup returns CDR1 SQVTM and CDR2 ANQGSEA. This CDR3 contains 13 residues. The V end lost 6 bases, the J end lost 1 base, and 12 bases lay between the germline ends.

Comments on this clonotype: Being one base from a much bigger clone, this may be a read error. The genes are TRBV20-1 and TRBJ2-5; 7 nucleotides line up with TRBD2. The CDR3 totals 11 residues. The germline gives CDR1 DFQATT, CDR2 SNEGSKA (reference sequence). CDR3 DNA: TGCAGGGGGGGGGGGCAAGAGACCCAGTACTTC. It is translated as CRGGGQETQYF.

The chain combines TRBV12-3 or TRBV12-4 with TRBJ2-6; D may match TRBD1 or TRBD2 (5 bases each). This CDR3 has 14 residues. V was shortened by 4 bases and J by 18 bases, with 22 bases between the two germline ends. Written as DNA, the CDR3 is TGTGCCAGCAGTTCCCTTAGGGGTGTCAGGGAGACGACTTTC. Translated, it gives CASSSLRGVRETTF.

This clonotype was seen many times. V and J are TRBV11-2 and TRBJ1-4, with a weak D call TRBD1 (6 bases). Germline CDR1 and CDR2: SGHAT and FQNNGV. The CDR3 has 14 amino acids. The germline V and J ends were trimmed by 5 bases and 4 bases, with 11 bases remaining between them. CDR3 coding DNA: TGTGCCAGCAGCCCGACAGGTGTTAATGAAAAACTGTTTTTT. Protein: CASSPTGVNEKLFF.

At least ten counts were recorded for this clonotype. The chain carries TRBV5-1 and TRBJ2-5; 11 bases are a match to TRBD1. After removal of 4 bases from V and 2 bases from J, the junction contained 4 bases not matched to a gene. The CDR3 length is 15 residues. CDR1 and CDR2 (germline): SGHRS, YFSETQ. CDR3 in DNA: TGCGCCAGCAGCGTGGACAGGGGGCTTCAAGAGACCCAGTACTTC. Protein sequence: CASSVDRGLQETQYF.

Notes on this clonotype: Given a much more abundant clone one base away, this may be a read error. CDR3 sequence (DNA): TGCGCCAGCAGCCAAGATAACAGCGGGACCCAGTACTTC. Translating it yields CASSQDNSGTQYF. The chain uses TRBV4-1 and TRBJ2-5; perhaps TRBD2 as D (5 bases). V was clipped by 0 bases and J by 7 bases, with 9 bases between them. Per germline, CDR1 MGHRA and CDR2 YSYEKL. The CDR3 consists of 13 residues.

The chain combines TRBV30 with TRBJ1-4; 7 bases align to TRBD1. The CDR3 runs to 13 residues. V shed 8 bases, J shed 7 bases, and the junction held 10 bases outside the gene matches. Germline-derived CDR1 and CDR2 are GTSNPN and SVGIG (reference sequence). The CDR3 DNA sequence: TGTGCCGGAGACAGGGCCCTCGGTGAAAAACTGTTTTTT. Translated: CAGDRALGEKLFF.

The V call is TRBV5-1, the J call TRBJ2-6; D gene unclear. Looked up from germline, CDR1 is SGHRS and CDR2 is YFSETQ. The CDR3 is 17 amino acids. Trimming cost V 0 bases and J 5 bases, with 15 bases left between them. The CDR3 sequence is CASSLAGALDRANVLTF. In nucleotides, the CDR3 is TGCGCCAGCAGCTTGGCCGGAGCTCTTGATAGGGCCAACGTCCTGACTTTC.

The genes are TRBV19 and TRBJ1-6; D not resolved. Germline values: CDR1 LNHDA, CDR2 SQIVND (reference sequence). The CDR3 runs 14 residues. V lost 0 bases and J 12 bases, leaving 12 bases between the germline ends. CDR3 nucleotide sequence: TGTGCCAGTAGTATAGACCGGCCCGATCGACCCCTCCACTTT. This encodes CASSIDRPDRPLHF. The variable domain in full, with the rest retrieved from reference TRBV19 and TRBJ1-6, is DGGITQSPKYLFRKEGQNVTLSCEQNLNHDAMYWYRQDPGQGLRLIYYSQIVNDFQKGDIAEGYSVSREKKESFPLTVTSAQKNPTAFYLCASSIDRPDRPLHFGNGTRLTVT.

The chain employs TRBV18 and TRBJ1-6; the D is unclear. With 0 bases removed from V and 6 bases from J, the gap between germline ends came to 12 bases. Per germline, CDR1 KGHSH and CDR2 LQKENI. CDR3 length equals 16 residues. The DNA of the CDR3 is TGTGCCAGCTCACCACCTAGAGCAGGAAGTAATTCACCCCTCCACTTT. Protein sequence: CASSPPRAGSNSPLHF.

This clonotype was seen ten or more times. The gene calls are TRBV28 and TRBJ1-6, with 8 bases fitting TRBD1. This CDR3 has 15 residues. The V gene end was trimmed by 2 bases and the J gene end by 7 bases; junction bases not matched to a gene: 4. Germline V gene lookup returns CDR1 MDHEN and CDR2 SYDVKM. This CDR3 reads CASSLPRGLNSPLHF. Here the CDR3 DNA reads TGTGCCAGCAGTTTACCCAGGGGGCTCAATTCACCCCTCCACTTT.

As for this clonotype: This may stem from a read error, because a much larger clone lies one nucleotide away. This chain uses TRBV25-1 with TRBJ2-7; D is unresolved. The CDR3 extends over 13 amino acids. V lost 2 bases and J 7 bases, leaving 12 bases between the germline ends. The germline gives CDR1 MGHDK, CDR2 SYGVNS. This CDR3 reads CASSEVGYNEQYF. CDR3 coding DNA: TGTGCCAGCAGTGAAGTCGGGTACAATGAGCAGTACTTC.

This clonotype showed up many times. The V and J genes are TRBV5-6 and TRBJ2-6; no firm D call. Germline lookup yields CDR1 SGHDT and CDR2 YYEEEE. The CDR3 runs to 15 residues. Trimming removed 3 bases from V and 0 bases from J, with 7 bases in between. CDR3 loop: CASSYVGSGANVLTF. CDR3 DNA sequence: TGTGCCAGCAGCTACGTAGGCTCTGGGGCCAACGTCCTGACTTTC.

This clonotype was seen more than once but under ten times. The chain has TRBV12-3 or TRBV12-4 and TRBJ1-5, with 9 nucleotides matching TRBD1. The CDR3 contains 15 residues. With 5 bases clipped from V and 8 bases from J, the junction kept 10 bases outside the gene matches. CDR3 in DNA: TGTGCCAGCAGTCATGACAGGGGGGTTGTTGAGCCCCAGCATTTT. Its translation: CASSHDRGVVEPQHF.

There are many counts of this clonotype. In DNA form, the CDR3 reads TGCAGTGCTAGAACTGGGGGCCAAACAGGCCCGAACACCGGGGAGCTGTTTTTT. Translating gives CSARTGGQTGPNTGELFF. The rearrangement uses TRBV20-1 and TRBJ2-2, with a possible D match to TRBD1 (6 bases). Germline V lookup: CDR1 DFQATT, CDR2 SNEGSKA (reference sequence). Trimming cost V 2 bases and J 0 bases, with 19 bases left between them. The CDR3 spans 18 residues.

The chain couples TRBV5-4 to TRBJ2-1; a possible D gene is TRBD2 (6 bases). The CDR3 spans 15 residues. Trimming took 0 bases from V and 7 from J, leaving 14 bases between them. Germline V gives CDR1 SGHNT, CDR2 YYREEE (reference sequence). The CDR3 spells CASSLVGLPQNEQFF. The CDR3 region has the DNA TGTGCCAGCAGCTTGGTGGGACTGCCGCAGAATGAGCAGTTCTTC.

The rearrangement links TRBV7-9 to TRBJ1-1; perhaps TRBD1 as D (5 bases). CDR1 is SEHNR, CDR2 FQNEAQ, per germline (reference sequence). The V end was cut by 5 bases, the J end by 5 bases, with 15 bases between. The CDR3 loop spans 14 amino acids. The CDR3 reads CASSDWDRRTEAFF. CDR3 nucleotide sequence: TGTGCCAGCAGCGACTGGGACCGAAGGACTGAAGCTTTCTTT.

This clonotype appeared many times. The chain recombines TRBV20-1 with TRBJ2-5; no firm D call. The V gene's germline CDR1 is DFQATT and CDR2 SNEGSKA (reference sequence). V was cut by 3 bases and J by 4 bases, with 6 bases left in between. The CDR3 sequence is 11 residues long. CDR3 nucleotides: TGCAGTGCTAGGTGGGCAGAGACCCAGTACTTC. This gives the protein CSARWAETQYF.

The chain employs TRBV6-2 or TRBV6-3 and TRBJ1-5, with 7 bases fitting TRBD1. Trimming at V came to 5 bases and at J to 11 bases, leaving 12 bases not matched to a gene. CDR3 length equals 14 residues. Germline CDR1 reads MNHEY; CDR2 reads SVGEGT. CDR3 loop: CASSLDRSKVAQHF. CDR3 bases: TGTGCCAGCAGTCTGGACAGGTCTAAGGTGGCCCAGCATTTT.

This clonotype was counted many times. The rearrangement joins TRBV3-1 to TRBJ2-5, with 10 bases fitting TRBD2. The CDR3 contains 17 residues. After removal of 6 bases from V and 5 bases from J, the junction contained 15 bases not matched to a gene. Germline CDR1 and CDR2: LGHDT and YNNKEL (reference sequence). DNA for the CDR3: TGTGCCAGCAGTCTTGCCGTGGCTAGCGGGGGTGGGGAGACCCAGTACTTC. This sequence encodes CASSLAVASGGGETQYF.

This clonotype was found many times. The chain's CDR3 is CASSFGDVGSPLHF. The CDR3 region has the DNA TGTGCCAGCAGCTTCGGTGACGTCGGCTCACCCCTCCACTTT. The chain couples TRBV7-9 to TRBJ1-6, with no clear D. V shed 3 bases and J shed 10 bases, with 13 bases lying between them. The CDR3 runs 14 residues. Germline values: CDR1 SEHNR, CDR2 FQNEAQ (reference sequence). Supplemented by reference TRBV7-9 and TRBJ1-6, the full variable domain reads DTGVSQNPRHKITKRGQNVTFRCDPISEHNRLYWYRQTLGQGPEFLTYFQNEAQLEKSRLLSDRFSAERPKGSFSTLEIQRTEQGDSAMYLCASSFGDVGSPLHFGNGTRLTVT.

This chain uses TRBV7-2 with TRBJ2-5; TRBD2 might be the D (6 bases). Germline V gene lookup returns CDR1 SGHTA and CDR2 FQGNSA. V was cut by 1 base and J by 11 bases, with 20 bases left in between. The CDR3 extends over 15 amino acids. The CDR3 here is CASSLVRWATGEQYF. The CDR3 DNA reads TGTGCCAGCAGCTTAGTGCGGTGGGCGACGGGGGAGCAGTACTTC.

Many counts were recorded for this clonotype. The chain uses TRBV7-2 and TRBJ1-5; TRBD1 matches 7 bases. Germline CDR1 reads SGHTA; CDR2 reads FQGNSA. Trimming removed 4 bases from V and 3 bases from J; junction bases left unmatched: 6. The CDR3 totals 15 residues. As DNA, the CDR3 is TGTGCCAGCAGCTCTCGGACAGGCACCAATCAGCCCCAGCATTTT. It specifies CASSSRTGTNQPQHF.